What follows are 14 T cell receptor beta chains derived from one specimen sequenced in a study of shared clonotypes between healthy human individuals. Assay used: immunoSEQ multiplex PCR; TCRdb lists only in-frame clones, some missing. Of about 560,000 clones listed, just over 75% are singletons. Sequenced input: PBMCs. These receptors came from a middle-aged woman in good health. Some clones in this sample may be carry-over from other donors' samples.

In regard to this clone: This sample includes further DNA sequences coding for the same CDR3. V is TRBV30 and J is TRBJ2-7, with D possibly called TRBD1 or TRBD2 (5 bases each). Germline CDR1 and CDR2: GTSNPN and SVGIG (reference sequence). Trimming removed 5 bases from V and 3 bases from J, with 8 bases in between. The CDR3 has 11 residues. This CDR3 is CAWGGRYEQYF. CDR3 in DNA: TGTGCCTGGGGGGGTCGCTACGAGCAGTACTTC. Combining the CDR3 with reference TRBV30 and TRBJ2-7 gives the whole variable domain SQTIHQWPATLVQPVGSPLSLECTVEGTSNPNLYWYRQAAGRGLQLLFYSVGIGQISSEVPQNLSASRPQDRQFILSSKKLLLSDSGFYLCAWGGRYEQYFGPGTRLTVT.

This clone was recorded once. The rearrangement links TRBV11-2 to TRBJ2-1; a weak D match, TRBD2 (6 bases). The germline CDR1 and CDR2 sequences are SGHAT and FQNNGV. V gave up 2 bases and J gave up 7 bases, with 18 bases separating them. The CDR3 has 16 residues. For the CDR3, the DNA is TGTGCCAGCAGCTTAATGAACCCGGGAGTGGGGAATGAGCAGTTCTTC. Translation gives CASSLMNPGVGNEQFF.

V gene TRBV28 combines with J gene TRBJ2-1, with TRBD2 matching over 8 bases. Looked up from germline, CDR1 is MDHEN and CDR2 is SYDVKM. This CDR3 has 15 amino acids. Trimming took 4 bases from V and 6 from J; bases not matched to a gene: 8. The CDR3 spells CASSSRGRTVNEQFF. The CDR3 DNA reads as TGTGCCAGCAGTTCCCGCGGGAGGACAGTCAATGAGCAGTTCTTC.

On this clone: This likely came from a read error, as a far larger clone is one base away. The chain uses TRBV30 and TRBJ2-7; 9 bases match TRBD2. Germline lookup yields CDR1 GTSNPN and CDR2 SVGIG (reference sequence). V gave up 3 bases and J gave up 6 bases; unmatched junction bases: 9. This CDR3 region has 14 residues. CDR3: CAWRPWREGCEQYF. CDR3 DNA sequence: TGTGCCTGGAGGCCCTGGCGGGAGGGCTGCGAGCAGTACTTC.

This clone was counted a single time. The chain combines TRBV28 with TRBJ2-5, with 9 bases lining up with TRBD2. V was pared by 7 bases and J by 2 bases, with 8 bases of the junction left unmatched. Germline V lookup: CDR1 MDHEN, CDR2 SYDVKM. The CDR3 covers 15 residues. DNA for the CDR3: TGTGCCAGCAAAGAAGCGGGAGGCTTACAAGAGACCCAGTACTTC. This codes for CASKEAGGLQETQYF.

As concerns this clone: The same CDR3 is also encoded by other DNA sequences in this sample. V is TRBV5-1 and J is TRBJ2-5; 9 bases agree with TRBD1. The V and J ends lost 4 bases and 4 bases, in that order; junction bases with no gene match: 5. CDR1 SGHRS and CDR2 YFSETQ come from the germline V gene. This CDR3 comprises 14 residues. Here the CDR3 DNA reads TGCGCCAGCAGCCGGGGACAGGGAGGAGAGACCCAGTACTTC. It specifies CASSRGQGGETQYF.

The chain employs TRBV4-1 and TRBJ2-5; 8 nucleotides agree with TRBD1. The DNA end is more similar to TRBJ2-7, so the J call may be wrong. Germline V gives CDR1 MGHRA, CDR2 YSYEKL. This CDR3 is 17 amino acids long. This CDR3 is CASSQAPGTGKAYEQYF. In DNA form, the CDR3 reads TGCGCCAGCAGCCAAGCCCCCGGGACAGGCAAAGCCTACGAGCAGTACTTC.

J is TRBJ2-7 and V is TRBV6-6; D call uncertain. Trimming left V 2 bases short and J 1 base short, with 6 bases between. Germline CDR1 reads MNHNY; CDR2 reads SVGAGI (reference sequence). CDR3 length: 13 residues. Here the CDR3 DNA reads TGTGCCAGCAGTTACCTACAGTCCTACGAGCAGTACTTC. It encodes CASSYLQSYEQYF.

For this clone: The identical CDR3 is also encoded by other nucleotide sequences in the sample. The chain has TRBV7-9 and TRBJ2-1; tentatively, D is TRBD2 (5 bases). V shed 5 bases and J shed 2 bases, with 16 bases lying between them. Germline loops: CDR1 SEHNR, CDR2 FQNEAQ (reference sequence). This CDR3 has 16 residues. The CDR3 DNA reads TGTGCCAGCAGCCCCCGTGGTGGGAGCGCCTACAATGAGCAGTTCTTC. As protein: CASSPRGGSAYNEQFF.

The chain couples TRBV25-1 to TRBJ1-2, with D hard to call. Looked up from germline, CDR1 is MGHDK and CDR2 is SYGVNS. The CDR3 covers 12 residues. Trimming removed 5 bases from V and 8 bases from J, with 12 bases in between. The CDR3 region is CASSRGFWGYTF. Here the CDR3 DNA reads TGTGCCAGCAGTCGCGGGTTTTGGGGCTACACCTTC.

This rearrangement joins TRBV29-1 to TRBJ2-5; D ambiguous. Germline-derived CDR1 and CDR2 are SQVTM and ANQGSEA. Trimming removed 6 bases at V and 0 bases at J, with 11 bases between. This CDR3 contains 13 residues. CDR3 coding DNA: TGCAGCGTAGACCCGGGCCACCAAGAGACCCAGTACTTC. This translates into CSVDPGHQETQYF.

V and J are TRBV30 and TRBJ2-7, with a weak D call TRBD2 (7 bases). There are 13 residues in the CDR3. Between the trimmed V and J ends, which lost 6 bases and 2 bases, there was a span of 14 bases. The germline gives CDR1 GTSNPN, CDR2 SVGIG (reference sequence). CDR3 DNA: TGTGCCTGCGTTGGGGGGGGCCCCTACGAGCAGTACTTC. This translates into CACVGGGPYEQYF.

The chain links TRBV4-3 to TRBJ2-1; D perhaps matches TRBD2 (5 bases). Germline V gene sequence: CDR1 LGHNA, CDR2 YSLEER. The CDR3 consists of 14 residues. V gave up 3 bases and J gave up 7 bases, with 13 bases separating them. The CDR3 region is CASSQNEGLNEQFF. The CDR3 DNA follows: TGCGCCAGCAGCCAGAACGAGGGCCTAAATGAGCAGTTCTTC.

This sequence joins TRBV5-1 and TRBJ2-3, with TRBD1 identical over 9 bases. Looked up from germline, CDR1 is SGHRS and CDR2 is YFSETQ. CDR3 length: 15 residues. Trimming removed 3 bases from V and 6 bases from J; junction bases left unmatched: 8. CDR3 sequence: CASSWRQGEGDTQYF. In DNA, the CDR3 is TGCGCCAGCAGCTGGAGACAGGGGGAAGGGGATACGCAGTATTTT.